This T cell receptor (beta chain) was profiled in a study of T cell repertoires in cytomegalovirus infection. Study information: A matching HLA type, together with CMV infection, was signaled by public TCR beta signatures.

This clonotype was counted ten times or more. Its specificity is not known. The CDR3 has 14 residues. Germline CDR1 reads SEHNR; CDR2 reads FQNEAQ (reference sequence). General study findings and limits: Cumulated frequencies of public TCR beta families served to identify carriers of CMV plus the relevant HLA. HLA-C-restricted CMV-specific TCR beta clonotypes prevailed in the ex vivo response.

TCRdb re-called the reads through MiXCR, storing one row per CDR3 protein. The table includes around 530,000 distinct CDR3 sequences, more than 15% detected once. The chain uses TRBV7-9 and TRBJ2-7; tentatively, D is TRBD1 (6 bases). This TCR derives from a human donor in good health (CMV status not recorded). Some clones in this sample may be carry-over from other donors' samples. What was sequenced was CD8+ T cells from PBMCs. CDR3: CAGVALDSSYEQYF. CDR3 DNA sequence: TGTGCTGGGGTCGCTTTGGACAGCTCCTACGAGCAGTACTTC.